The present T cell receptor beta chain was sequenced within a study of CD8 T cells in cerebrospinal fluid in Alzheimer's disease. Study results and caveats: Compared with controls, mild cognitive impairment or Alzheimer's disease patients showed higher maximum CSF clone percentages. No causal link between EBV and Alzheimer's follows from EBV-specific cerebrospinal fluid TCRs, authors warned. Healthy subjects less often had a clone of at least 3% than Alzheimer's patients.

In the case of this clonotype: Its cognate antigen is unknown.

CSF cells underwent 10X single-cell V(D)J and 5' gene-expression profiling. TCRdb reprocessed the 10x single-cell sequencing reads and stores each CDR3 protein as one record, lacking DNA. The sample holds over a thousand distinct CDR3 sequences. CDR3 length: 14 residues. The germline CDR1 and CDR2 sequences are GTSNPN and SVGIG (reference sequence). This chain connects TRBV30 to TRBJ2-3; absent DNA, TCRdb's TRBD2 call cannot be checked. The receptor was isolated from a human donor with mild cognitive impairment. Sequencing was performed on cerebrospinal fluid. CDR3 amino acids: CATHQRDLTDTQYF.